The T cell receptor (beta chain) described here comes from a study of blood T cell repertoires in COVID-19. Measured with immunoSEQ multiplex PCR; TCRdb has only the in-frame clones, and not every one. This table holds 160,000 or so clones, 70% to 90% found once. Worth noting for this clone: One junction end does not reproduce the germline sequence, and a read error may be involved.

Sequencing was carried out using peripheral blood. The origin of this receptor is a woman in her forties or fifties with COVID-19, enrolled during active disease.

CDR3 nucleotide sequence: TGCGCCAGAGAGCACGCGAACACCGGGGAGCTGTTTTTT. It encodes CAREHANTGELFF. V gene TRBV2 combines with J gene TRBJ2-2; the D is unclear. The CDR3 has 13 amino acids. Germline CDR1 SNHLY, CDR2 FYNNEI.